These 32 T cell receptor beta chains were all obtained from the same sample, sequenced in a study of CD8 T cells in Susac syndrome. Random hexamers were used to reverse transcribe an amount of roughly 0.5 to 1 ug RNA. Using its own MiXCR run on the immunoSEQ multiplex PCR reads, TCRdb lists one record per CDR3 protein. The sample carries fewer than 90,000 distinct CDR3 sequences, around 93% recorded once. Source material: CD8+ T cells from PBMCs. The receptor source for this set is a human donor with Susac syndrome.

The rearrangement uses TRBV3-1 and TRBJ1-2; D gene uncertain. The CDR3 loop spans 15 amino acids. V lost 0 bases to trimming and J lost 0 bases, with 8 bases between them. The germline gives CDR1 LGHDT, CDR2 YNNKEL (reference sequence). The CDR3 DNA follows: TGTGCCAGCAGCCAAGATCCGCAAGCTAACTATGGCTACACCTTC. Translated: CASSQDPQANYGYTF.

This chain connects TRBV2 to TRBJ1-5; D is undetermined. The ends were cut back, 1 base at V and 1 base at J, with 8 bases in the middle. CDR1 and CDR2 from the germline V gene are SNHLY and FYNNEI. The CDR3 length is 15 residues. The CDR3 protein is CASSEGGRSNQPQHF. DNA of the CDR3: TGTGCCAGCAGTGAAGGAGGGAGGAGCAATCAGCCCCAGCATTTT.

The rearrangement uses TRBV6-6 and TRBJ1-1, with 8 bases lining up with TRBD1. Germline V gene sequence: CDR1 MNHNY, CDR2 SVGAGI (reference sequence). The CDR3 is 14 amino acids. V was clipped by 4 bases and J by 5 bases; unmatched bases: 6. The CDR3 loop reads CASSSWTGQTEAFF. The CDR3 DNA is TGTGCCAGCAGTTCATGGACAGGGCAGACTGAAGCTTTCTTT.

The chain combines TRBV7-9 with TRBJ2-1, with 9 bases matching TRBD2. The CDR3 has 15 residues. Germline V lookup: CDR1 SEHNR, CDR2 FQNEAQ (reference sequence). V lost 2 bases and J lost 8; bases outside the gene matches: 7. For the CDR3, the DNA is TGTGCCAGCAGCTTAAGAGCGGGAGGTAGGGATGAGCAGTTCTTC. As protein: CASSLRAGGRDEQFF.

The chain links TRBV3-1 to TRBJ2-1; either TRBD1 or TRBD2 may supply D (5 bases each). Trimming pared 0 bases from V and 9 bases from J, leaving 12 bases between. Germline CDR1 LGHDT, CDR2 YNNKEL (reference sequence). The length of the CDR3 is 14 residues. The CDR3 DNA reads TGTGCCAGCAGCCAAGATTTTTTGAGGGGTGAGCAGTTCTTC. It translates to CASSQDFLRGEQFF.

The genes are TRBV2 and TRBJ2-1; 12 nucleotides line up with TRBD2. Germline CDR1 is SNHLY and CDR2 is FYNNEI. The CDR3 is made up of 17 amino acids. V lost 4 bases and J lost 4; bases outside the gene matches: 8. The CDR3 region has the DNA TGTGCCAGCAGTGCTGGACTAGCGGGAAACTATTACAATGAGCAGTTCTTC. Its translation is CASSAGLAGNYYNEQFF.

The chain uses TRBV5-6 and TRBJ2-1; a weak D match, TRBD2 (6 bases). Trimming shortened V by 5 bases and J by 9 bases, and 12 bases separated the two germline ends. CDR1 and CDR2 (germline): SGHDT, YYEEEE. The CDR3 runs to 12 residues. The CDR3 protein is CASSLGGAEQFF. The DNA of the CDR3 is TGTGCCAGCAGTCTGGGGGGTGCTGAGCAGTTCTTC.

This clonotype is a singleton in its sample. The chain links TRBV29-1 to TRBJ2-2; TRBD1 matches at 7 bases. This CDR3 region has 14 residues. Per germline, CDR1 SQVTM and CDR2 ANQGSEA. Trimming took 3 bases from V and 3 from J; bases not matched to a gene: 4. CDR3 nucleotides: TGCAGCGTTGACGGGACAGAGCACACCGGGGAGCTGTTTTTT. It specifies CSVDGTEHTGELFF.

This chain connects TRBV27 to TRBJ2-1; 10 bases map to TRBD2. Germline V CDR1 and CDR2: MNHEY, SMNVEV (reference sequence). This CDR3 has 14 residues. Trimming took 2 bases from V and 10 from J; bases not matched to a gene: 5. CDR3 in amino acids: CASSLRGSGREQFF. As DNA, the CDR3 is TGTGCCAGCAGTTTAAGGGGTAGCGGGAGGGAGCAGTTCTTC.

The J gene is TRBJ1-3, the V gene TRBV11-2, with D uncertain. The germline V gene encodes CDR1 SGHAT and CDR2 FQNNGV. Trimming took off 10 bases at V and 7 bases at J, with 20 bases between the two ends. The length of the CDR3 is 14 residues. CDR3 nucleotide sequence: TGTGCCACTCGACCTCACTGGGAGTTGAACACCATATATTTT. As protein: CATRPHWELNTIYF.

The chain recombines TRBV6-1 with TRBJ1-2; D may be TRBD1 (5 bases). Deletions cut 10 bases from V and 1 base from J, with 13 bases between. CDR1 MNHNS and CDR2 SASEGT come from the germline V gene. This CDR3 has 13 residues. The CDR3 DNA is TGTGCCACCGGGCCGACAGATAACTATGGCTACACCTTC. The encoded protein is CATGPTDNYGYTF.

The J gene is TRBJ2-1, the V gene TRBV20-1; perhaps TRBD1 as D (6 bases). CDR1 and CDR2 (germline): DFQATT, SNEGSKA (reference sequence). CDR3 length: 13 amino acids. With 3 bases removed from V and 9 bases from J, the gap between germline ends came to 15 bases. The CDR3: CSASQQGFGEQFF. The CDR3 DNA reads as TGCAGTGCTAGTCAACAGGGTTTTGGTGAGCAGTTCTTC.

V and J are TRBV19 and TRBJ1-1, with D perhaps matching TRBD1 (6 bases). V dropped 8 bases and J dropped 1 base, with 20 bases sitting between them. The germline gives CDR1 LNHDA, CDR2 SQIVND (reference sequence). The CDR3 loop spans 16 amino acids. CDR3 in DNA: TGTGCCAGTGGATTGGGGGCTCTCGTGGGGAACACTGAAGCTTTCTTT. Protein: CASGLGALVGNTEAFF.

This clonotype came up once. The rearrangement uses TRBV6-5 and TRBJ1-1; 12 nucleotides line up with TRBD1. Germline CDR1 and CDR2: MNHEY and SVGAGI. This CDR3 comprises 16 residues. Trimming at V came to 2 bases and at J to 4 bases, leaving 5 bases not matched to a gene. The CDR3 spells CASSYPGQGAGTEAFF. As DNA, the CDR3 is TGTGCCAGCAGTTACCCGGGACAGGGGGCTGGCACTGAAGCTTTCTTT.

V usage is TRBV2 and J usage is TRBJ2-2, with 12 bases aligning to TRBD2. Germline CDR1 SNHLY, CDR2 FYNNEI. Trimming took 6 bases from V and 0 from J; bases not matched to a gene: 8. There are 18 residues in the CDR3. DNA for the CDR3: TGTGCCAGCAGCGCACTAGCGGGGGGCAACCCGAACACCGGGGAGCTGTTTTTT. This sequence encodes CASSALAGGNPNTGELFF.

The rearrangement uses TRBV12-3 or TRBV12-4 and TRBJ1-2; D possibly corresponds to TRBD1 (5 bases). The V end was cut by 8 bases, the J end by 10 bases, with 20 bases between. There are 13 residues in the CDR3. The CDR3 spells CASSEGGGSDYTF. The CDR3 DNA reads as TGTGCCAGCTCTGAAGGCGGGGGGAGCGACTACACCTTC.

The rearrangement links TRBV9 to TRBJ2-2; the D gene is possibly TRBD2 (6 bases). Germline CDR1 SGDLS, CDR2 YYNGEE. The ends were cut back, 1 base at V and 7 bases at J, with 17 bases in the middle. The CDR3 spans 16 residues. The CDR3 here is CASSVSGTLDGGELFF. CDR3 coding DNA: TGTGCCAGCAGCGTATCGGGGACTTTAGACGGCGGGGAGCTGTTTTTT.

The chain recombines TRBV25-1 with TRBJ2-2; no clear D. With 2 bases removed from V and 5 bases from J, the gap between germline ends came to 9 bases. Looked up from germline, CDR1 is MGHDK and CDR2 is SYGVNS. CDR3 length equals 14 residues. CDR3 sequence (DNA): TGTGCCAGCAGTGAACCCCGGCGGACCGGGGAGCTGTTTTTT. It is translated as CASSEPRRTGELFF.

The chain recombines TRBV30 with TRBJ2-3; no clear D gene. Per the germline V gene, CDR1 is GTSNPN and CDR2 is SVGIG (reference sequence). The CDR3 covers 12 residues. Trimming left V 0 bases short and J 4 bases short, with 5 bases between. CDR3 sequence: CAWSVVSDTQYF. CDR3 nucleotides: TGTGCCTGGAGTGTGGTGTCAGATACGCAGTATTTT. The entire variable domain, with the rest obtained from reference TRBV30 and TRBJ2-3, is as follows: SQTIHQWPATLVQPVGSPLSLECTVEGTSNPNLYWYRQAAGRGLQLLFYSVGIGQISSEVPQNLSASRPQDRQFILSSKKLLLSDSGFYLCAWSVVSDTQYFGPGTRLTVL.

The rearrangement uses TRBV4-1 and TRBJ2-1, with D uncertain. V shed 4 bases and J shed 7 bases, with 14 bases lying between them. CDR1 and CDR2 from the germline V gene are MGHRA and YSYEKL. The CDR3 consists of 14 residues. The CDR3 loop is CASSLEDVQNEQFF. CDR3 nucleotides: TGCGCCAGCAGCCTCGAAGATGTCCAGAATGAGCAGTTCTTC.

The V gene is TRBV12-3 or TRBV12-4, the J gene TRBJ2-7; 13 bases are shared with TRBD2. Unmatched junction bases numbered 4, after V lost 6 bases and J lost 2 bases. The CDR3 sequence is 15 residues long. The CDR3 here is CASRRGLAGTYEQYF. The CDR3 nucleotides read TGTGCCAGCAGGAGGGGACTAGCGGGGACCTACGAGCAGTACTTC.

The gene calls are TRBV6-5 and TRBJ2-5; D may correspond to TRBD1 or TRBD2 (5 bases each). Trimming took off 2 bases at V and 7 bases at J, with 11 bases between the two ends. This CDR3 is built from 13 residues. The V gene's germline CDR1 is MNHEY and CDR2 SVGAGI. The CDR3 region is CASSYEGIGTQYF. DNA for the CDR3: TGTGCCAGCAGTTACGAGGGGATCGGGACCCAGTACTTC.

This chain connects TRBV20-1 to TRBJ2-2, with 8 positions matching TRBD1. Germline CDR1 and CDR2: DFQATT and SNEGSKA (reference sequence). CDR3 length: 15 residues. Trimming took 3 bases from V and 4 from J; bases not matched to a gene: 7. This CDR3 reads CSASGRGHSTGELFF. Here the CDR3 DNA reads TGCAGTGCTAGCGGCAGGGGGCATAGCACCGGGGAGCTGTTTTTT.

V is TRBV10-3 and J is TRBJ2-5; 8 bases map to TRBD1. Germline CDR1 and CDR2: ENHRY and SYGVKD. Trimming took 2 bases from V and 0 from J; bases not matched to a gene: 17. The CDR3 length is 20 residues. CDR3 residues: CAISEGGQEESLPYQETQYF. DNA for the CDR3: TGTGCCATCAGTGAGGGGGGACAGGAGGAGTCCCTGCCGTACCAAGAGACCCAGTACTTC.

This chain connects TRBV4-3 to TRBJ1-5; a weak D match, TRBD1 (6 bases). This CDR3 is 17 amino acids long. The V gene's germline CDR1 is LGHNA and CDR2 YSLEER. V gave up 0 bases and J gave up 1 base, with 13 bases separating them. CDR3 sequence reads: CASSQDPVGGSNQPQHF. The CDR3 DNA reads TGCGCCAGCAGCCAAGATCCGGTAGGGGGAAGCAATCAGCCCCAGCATTTT.

The J gene is TRBJ2-7, the V gene TRBV10-2, with 7 bases fitting TRBD1. In germline, CDR1 is WSHSY, CDR2 SAAADI. This CDR3 spans 14 amino acids. Trimming cost V 6 bases and J 0 bases; bases outside gene matches: 5. The CDR3 bases are TGCGCCAGCAGCAGACAGGGAAGCTCCTACGAGCAGTACTTC. Its protein product is CASSRQGSSYEQYF.

The chain couples TRBV11-2 to TRBJ2-7; maybe TRBD2 (5 bases). Trimming took 3 bases from V and 3 from J, leaving 9 bases between them. The CDR3 sequence is 13 residues long. Germline CDR1 is SGHAT and CDR2 is FQNNGV. The CDR3 reads CASSFPGSYEQYF. DNA for the CDR3: TGTGCCAGCAGCTTCCCGGGGAGCTACGAGCAGTACTTC.

This chain uses TRBV7-9 with TRBJ2-1; a weak D match, TRBD2 (5 bases). There are 12 residues in the CDR3. Looked up from germline, CDR1 is SEHNR and CDR2 is FQNEAQ (reference sequence). Trimming removed 2 bases at V and 8 bases at J, with 7 bases between. CDR3 amino acids: CASSLRGDEQFF. DNA for the CDR3: TGTGCCAGCAGCTTACGGGGTGATGAGCAGTTCTTC.

J is TRBJ2-7 and V is TRBV6-2 or TRBV6-3; 11 nucleotides match TRBD1. Germline CDR1 reads MNHEY; CDR2 reads SVGEGT. The length of the CDR3 is 17 residues. J gave up 2 bases and V 0 bases, and 6 bases lay outside the gene matches. For the CDR3, the DNA is TGTGCCAGCAGTTACTCGAGACGGGACAGGGGGGCCTACGAGCAGTACTTC. Protein: CASSYSRRDRGAYEQYF.

V is TRBV9 and J is TRBJ2-2; D is undetermined. CDR3 length: 17 amino acids. CDR1 and CDR2 from the germline V gene are SGDLS and YYNGEE. The germline V and J ends were trimmed by 4 bases and 3 bases, with 19 bases remaining between them. DNA for the CDR3: TGTGCCAGCAGCCCCCGGACCGTTTCGGAGTACACCGGGGAGCTGTTTTTT. This encodes CASSPRTVSEYTGELFF.

This sequence joins TRBV2 and TRBJ1-6; the D is unclear. The V and J ends lost 6 bases and 6 bases respectively, with 15 bases between them. In germline, CDR1 is SNHLY, CDR2 FYNNEI. This CDR3 is built from 15 residues. The DNA for the CDR3 is TGTGCCAGCAGCCGACGGGCCCTTGGTAATTCACCCCTCCACTTT. Its protein is CASSRRALGNSPLHF.

V gene TRBV7-9 combines with J gene TRBJ2-3; D gene uncertain. The CDR3 runs 14 residues. V was shortened by 6 bases and J by 0 bases, with 10 bases between the two germline ends. Germline assignment: CDR1 SEHNR and CDR2 FQNEAQ (reference sequence). CDR3 in amino acids: CASSTGISTDTQYF. CDR3 bases: TGTGCCAGCAGTACGGGTATTAGCACAGATACGCAGTATTTT.